The rows below give T cell receptor beta chains drawn from one sample of a study of T cell responses to AZD1222 COVID-19 vaccine. The assay was immunoSEQ multiplex PCR, and TCRdb's table has in-frame clones only and misses some. The sample yields 150,000 to 200,000 clones, 80% to 90% seen once. The sample was peripheral blood, taken on day 0 of AZD1222 vaccination. All receptors derive from an adult in good health. CDR3s include the opening cysteine and the closing phenylalanine or tryptophan. D genes are given only for firm matches. For some rows the clone size is stated as once, few or many, or as a class when expanded; others skip it.

j_call | v_call | d_call | clone_size | cdr3_nt | cdr3_aa
TRBJ1-5 | TRBV27 | TRBD1 | . | TGTGCCAGCAGTCTCCTCCGGGACAGATATCAGCCCCAGCATTTT | CASSLLRDRYQPQHF
TRBJ1-6 | TRBV7-8 | TRBD1 | . | TGTGCCAGCAGCCACGGACAGGATAATTCACCCCTCCACTTT | CASSHGQDNSPLHF
TRBJ1-2 | TRBV28 | . | . | TGTGCCAGCAGTTCCCCGAACAATCCGTCTTTCCTAAGGGTCCACACCTTC | CASSSPNNPSFLRVHTF
TRBJ2-2 | TRBV30 | . | . | TGTGCCTCGAACTACCATGGCACCGGGGAGCTGTTTTTT | CASNYHGTGELFF
TRBJ1-1 | TRBV6-5 | . | . | TGTGCCACCAGCGGCCGGAACACTGAAGCTTTCTTT | CATSGRNTEAFF
TRBJ1-1 | TRBV18 | TRBD1 | . | TGTGCCAGCTCACCCGGACAGGGTGATGCATTGGTCGAAGCTTTCTTT | CASSPGQGDALVEAFF
TRBJ2-5 | TRBV18 | . | . | TGTGCCAGCTCACCCCCGAATGGTGAGACCCAGTACTTC | CASSPPNGETQYF
TRBJ2-3 | TRBV6-6 | TRBD2 | . | TGTGCCAGCAGGTGGGGAGCGGGGGGCCACACAGATACGCAGTATTTT | CASRWGAGGHTDTQYF
TRBJ2-5 | TRBV30 | . | . | TGTGCCTGGAGTGTACTTCGACAGCCTGCGGAGACCCAGTACTTC | CAWSVLRQPAETQYF
TRBJ1-6 | TRBV4-2 | . | many | TGTGCCAGCAGCCAACAGCCAGGGTGGGAGAATTCACCCCTCCACTTT | CASSQQPGWENSPLHF